One sample yielded the 6 T cell receptor beta chains listed below, sequenced in a study of T cell repertoires in ileal Crohn's disease. Sequencing was performed with immunoSEQ multiplex PCR; in TCRdb, only in-frame clones are kept and a portion is missing. The data hold some 10,000 clones, with 72% observed a single time. Time point given: neoterminal ileum biopsy at postoperative endoscopy, about 6 months after surgery. Sequencing was carried out using ileal tissue. Source of these receptors: an adult with Crohn's disease.

The CDR3 is CASTKRTGKSEKLFF. The CDR3 bases are TGTGCCAGCACTAAGCGTACAGGGAAGAGTGAAAAACTGTTTTTT. The rearrangement joins TRBV6-5 to TRBJ1-4; D may be TRBD1 (6 bases). This CDR3 spans 15 amino acids. Germline-derived CDR1 and CDR2 are MNHEY and SVGAGI. Trimming cost V 7 bases and J 7 bases, with 19 bases left between them.

Here the CDR3 DNA reads TGTGCCAGCAGTCCCCTGACAGGGAGTGAGAACACTGAAGCTTTCTTT. It translates to CASSPLTGSENTEAFF. The chain joins TRBV6-6 to TRBJ1-1; TRBD1 matches at 7 bases. CDR1 is MNHNY and CDR2 is SVGAGI in the germline V gene (reference sequence). V lost 5 bases to trimming and J lost 1 base; unmatched junction nucleotides: 10. CDR3 size: 16 residues.

This clone is hyperexpanded (1% or more). V and J are TRBV6-4 and TRBJ2-5; TRBD2 matches 8 bases. V trimming: 0 bases; J trimming: 2 bases; junction bases outside the gene matches: 8. CDR3 size: 17 residues. CDR1 MRHNA and CDR2 SNTAGT come from the germline V gene. Here the CDR3 reads CASSDSSQRGTQETQYF. As DNA, the CDR3 is TGTGCCAGCAGTGACTCGAGCCAGCGGGGGACACAAGAGACCCAGTACTTC.

The chain has TRBV6-5 and TRBJ2-2, with TRBD1 as a possible D gene (6 bases). The CDR3 length is 16 residues. Germline V lookup: CDR1 MNHEY, CDR2 SVGAGI. The ends were cut back, 4 bases at V and 0 bases at J, with 12 bases in the middle. The CDR3 bases are TGTGCCAGCAGTTTTCCGGGACAATCGAACACCGGGGAGCTGTTTTTT. This sequence encodes CASSFPGQSNTGELFF.

In DNA, the CDR3 is TGTGCCAGCAGTTTCAGAGGGCCCCTTCGCTACGAGCAGTACTTC. Residues: CASSFRGPLRYEQYF. The rearrangement joins TRBV28 to TRBJ2-7, with D perhaps TRBD2 (5 bases). The V gene lost 3 bases and the J gene lost 3 bases, with 15 bases spanning the gap. Per germline, CDR1 MDHEN and CDR2 SYDVKM. The CDR3 contains 15 residues. Based on the CDR3 plus reference TRBV28 and TRBJ2-7, the full variable domain is DVKVTQSSRYLVKRTGEKVFLECVQDMDHENMFWYRQDPGLGLRLIYFSYDVKMKEKGDIPEGYSVSREKKERFSLILESASTNQTSMYLCASSFRGPLRYEQYFGPGTRLTVT.

The V call is TRBV7-2, the J call TRBJ2-7, with 10 bases identical to TRBD2. This CDR3 has 15 amino acids. The V gene's germline CDR1 is SGHTA and CDR2 FQGNSA. V was pared by 0 bases and J by 2 bases, with 1 base of the junction left unmatched. Here the CDR3 DNA reads TGTGCCAGCAGCTTAGCGCTAGCGGGAGCCTACGAGCAGTACTTC. It codes for CASSLALAGAYEQYF.